These 18 T cell receptor beta chains came from one sample sequenced in a study of T cell changes during pregnancy in multiple sclerosis. Generated by immunoSEQ multiplex PCR, the TCRdb table keeps only in-frame clones and is missing some. The sample records some 110,000 clones, 92% being singletons. The source was peripheral blood, collected after pregnancy. Every receptor here comes from a female donor with multiple sclerosis, enrolled in a pregnancy study.

The gene calls are TRBV9 and TRBJ2-7, with 7 bases aligning to TRBD1. J was trimmed by 1 base and V by 3 bases; bases with no gene match: 7. Germline V CDR1 and CDR2: SGDLS, YYNGEE. The length of the CDR3 is 15 residues. The CDR3 sequence: CASSADGTASYEQYF. As DNA, the CDR3 is TGTGCCAGCAGCGCGGACGGGACAGCTTCCTACGAGCAGTACTTC.

The chain recombines TRBV4-2 with TRBJ2-1; 7 nucleotides match TRBD1. V dropped 4 bases and J dropped 9; count of bases not matched to a gene: 12. CDR1 and CDR2 (germline): LGHNA, YNFKEQ. The CDR3 loop spans 15 amino acids. The CDR3 nucleotides read TGTGCCAGCAGCCCCCACAGGGGTTTGGGCAGTGAGCAGTTCTTC. It yields the protein CASSPHRGLGSEQFF.

The chain employs TRBV5-1 and TRBJ2-3, with 8 bases lining up with TRBD2. This CDR3 has 17 residues. The germline CDR1 and CDR2 sequences are SGHRS and YFSETQ. Unmatched junction bases numbered 14, after V lost 4 bases and J lost 4 bases. The CDR3: CASSKSTGGAQADTQYF. The CDR3 bases are TGCGCCAGCAGCAAATCCACGGGGGGGGCGCAGGCAGATACGCAGTATTTT.

This clone was detected once. CDR3 amino acids: CASSLGRGLGLNTEAFF. The CDR3 nucleotides read TGTGCCAGCAGCTTGGGAAGGGGGCTAGGTCTGAACACTGAAGCTTTCTTT. The rearrangement joins TRBV5-6 to TRBJ1-1, with 7 bases aligning to TRBD1. The CDR3 totals 17 residues. V lost 0 bases and J lost 0; bases outside the gene matches: 8. Germline lookup yields CDR1 SGHDT and CDR2 YYEEEE.

In the case of this clone: The identical CDR3 is also encoded by other nucleotide sequences in the sample. The rearrangement links TRBV18 to TRBJ2-3; D gene ambiguous. Germline assignment: CDR1 KGHSH and CDR2 LQKENI. This CDR3 is 12 amino acids long. With 5 bases removed from V and 2 bases from J, the gap between germline ends came to 5 bases. The DNA for the CDR3 is TGTGCCAGCTCATCCTTCACAGATACGCAGTATTTT. Translating gives CASSSFTDTQYF.

The chain uses TRBV29-1 and TRBJ1-2, with 9 bases fitting TRBD1. The length of the CDR3 is 14 residues. Germline values: CDR1 SQVTM, CDR2 ANQGSEA. Trimming took 5 bases from V and 4 from J; bases not matched to a gene: 8. CDR3 loop: CSVPGTGIGYGYTF. The CDR3 nucleotides read TGCAGCGTTCCCGGGACAGGGATAGGCTATGGCTACACCTTC. The full variable domain, completed using reference TRBV29-1 and TRBJ1-2, is SAVISQKPSRDICQRGTSLTIQCQVDSQVTMMFWYRQQPGQSLTLIATANQGSEATYESGFVIDKFPISRPNLTFSTLTVSNMSPEDSSIYLCSVPGTGIGYGYTFGSGTRLTVV.

The V call is TRBV6-6, the J call TRBJ2-4, with TRBD1 matching over 8 bases. V lost 4 bases, J lost 7 bases, and 9 bases stayed unmatched. The CDR3 sequence is 15 residues long. The germline CDR1 and CDR2 sequences are MNHNY and SVGAGI (reference sequence). The CDR3 spells CASSSPTGDGNIQYF. CDR3 coding DNA: TGTGCCAGCAGTTCGCCGACAGGGGACGGGAACATTCAGTACTTC.

This chain joins TRBV5-1 and TRBJ2-1; TRBD2 matches 7 bases. The junction had 9 bases not matched to a gene; V was cut back by 1 base and J by 2 bases. The CDR3 length is 17 residues. Germline CDR1 is SGHRS and CDR2 is YFSETQ. The CDR3 bases are TGCGCCAGCAGCTTGCTTTCGGCGGGAGATCCCTACAATGAGCAGTTCTTC. Translating gives CASSLLSAGDPYNEQFF.

The count of this clone is one. V and J are TRBV5-4 and TRBJ1-3; D ambiguous. In germline, CDR1 is SGHNT, CDR2 YYREEE (reference sequence). V was clipped by 0 bases and J by 0 bases, with 10 bases between them. CDR3 length: 16 residues. DNA of the CDR3: TGTGCCAGCAGCTTGGGATTCGAGTCCTCTGGAAACACCATATATTTT. It codes for CASSLGFESSGNTIYF. Full variable domain (outside the CDR3, taken from reference TRBV5-4 and TRBJ1-3): ETGVTQSPTHLIKTRGQQVTLRCSSQSGHNTVSWYQQALGQGPQFIFQYYREEENGRGNFPPRFSGLQFPNYSSELNVNALELDDSALYLCASSLGFESSGNTIYFGEGSWLTVV.

This clone came up once. The chain is built from TRBV6-6 and TRBJ1-1; D is perhaps TRBD1 (6 bases). This CDR3 comprises 13 residues. Trimming shortened V by 6 bases and J by 3 bases, and 11 bases separated the two germline ends. The germline V gene encodes CDR1 MNHNY and CDR2 SVGAGI (reference sequence). In DNA form, the CDR3 reads TGTGCCAGCAGCCACAACAGGGACACTGAAGCTTTCTTT. It is translated as CASSHNRDTEAFF.

This chain uses TRBV5-5 with TRBJ2-7; D gene uncertain. Trimming pared 0 bases from V and 3 bases from J, leaving 7 bases between. CDR3 length equals 13 residues. Germline lookup yields CDR1 SGHKS and CDR2 YYEKEE (reference sequence). The CDR3 nucleotides read TGTGCCAGCAGCTTGGACAGAAACTACGAGCAGTACTTC. Translating gives CASSLDRNYEQYF.

The gene calls are TRBV10-3 and TRBJ1-5; 8 nucleotides line up with TRBD1. Trimming cost V 8 bases and J 6 bases; bases outside gene matches: 12. CDR3 size: 15 residues. Germline assignment: CDR1 ENHRY and CDR2 SYGVKD. The DNA of the CDR3 is TGTGCCATCGCAGGGGGCGCGGGCTCGGGTCAGCCCCAGCATTTT. Amino acid sequence: CAIAGGAGSGQPQHF.

In this sample, this clone turned up a few times. This rearrangement joins TRBV4-1 to TRBJ1-6; 11 nucleotides line up with TRBD1. The CDR3 contains 15 residues. Germline V gives CDR1 MGHRA, CDR2 YSYEKL. Unmatched junction bases numbered 3, after V lost 4 bases and J lost 7 bases. The CDR3, as DNA: TGCGCCAGCAGCCCCGGGACAGGGGGAAATTCACCCCTCCACTTT. This sequence encodes CASSPGTGGNSPLHF.

The gene calls are TRBV5-6 and TRBJ1-5, with no clear D. The germline CDR1 and CDR2 sequences are SGHDT and YYEEEE. The CDR3 spans 17 residues. Trimming shortened V by 0 bases and J by 4 bases, and 17 bases separated the two germline ends. The CDR3 here is CASSLGREGTSNQPQHF. In DNA, the CDR3 is TGTGCCAGCAGCTTGGGTCGGGAGGGCACCTCAAATCAGCCCCAGCATTTT.

This sequence joins TRBV5-5 and TRBJ1-1; D gene ambiguous. This CDR3 spans 13 amino acids. In germline, CDR1 is SGHKS, CDR2 YYEKEE (reference sequence). V was cut by 5 bases and J by 2 bases, with 10 bases left in between. The CDR3 DNA follows: TGTGCCAGCAGTCGGGAACTCAACACTGAAGCTTTCTTT. Protein: CASSRELNTEAFF.

The chain employs TRBV27 and TRBJ2-1; 8 bases align to TRBD1. V was clipped by 2 bases and J by 7 bases; unmatched bases: 4. Germline assignment: CDR1 MNHEY and CDR2 SMNVEV (reference sequence). The CDR3 loop spans 14 amino acids. The CDR3 sequence: CASSLTQGENEQFF. CDR3 bases: TGTGCCAGCAGTTTAACACAGGGGGAGAATGAGCAGTTCTTC.

This clone is a singleton in its sample. V usage is TRBV9 and J usage is TRBJ1-1; TRBD1 is a possible D gene (5 bases). The length of the CDR3 is 17 residues. Germline values: CDR1 SGDLS, CDR2 YYNGEE. V was clipped by 0 bases and J by 0 bases, with 15 bases between them. The CDR3 spells CASSVDPTGGLNTEAFF. The CDR3 DNA reads as TGTGCCAGCAGCGTAGACCCGACGGGGGGTTTGAACACTGAAGCTTTCTTT.

The CDR3 sequence is CAISDGQSNQPQHF. CDR3 nucleotide sequence: TGTGCCATCAGTGATGGCCAGAGCAATCAGCCCCAGCATTTT. The chain couples TRBV10-3 to TRBJ1-5; no firm D call. V was pared by 3 bases and J by 1 base, with 7 bases between. CDR1 is ENHRY and CDR2 is SYGVKD in the germline V gene. The CDR3 has 14 residues.